These T cell receptor beta chains were read from a single sample in a study of blood T cell repertoires in COVID-19. Only in-frame clones appear in the TCRdb table, and some are missing; sequencing was by immunoSEQ multiplex PCR. The table lists roughly 59,000 clones, around 83% of them singletons, with 3% to 4.5% in the top ten. Sequencing used peripheral blood. The receptors stem from a woman of 80 years or more with acute or convalescent COVID-19. Each CDR3 is given with its conserved first and last residue. Clone size is stated in some rows and not others, as once, few, many or a class when expanded.

clone_size v_call cdr3_aa
. TRBV6-1 CASSEVPGRTDTQYF
few TRBV18 CASSAITGTNEQYF
. TRBV18 CASSLSGQVNLNTGELFF
. TRBV19 CASNSGGTPGELFF
. TRBV2 CASSAQVPYTIYF
. TRBV6-1 CASSDGFGGLNTEAFF
. TRBV7-3 CASSDTGGTEAFF
. TRBV1 CTSSPLTLHRRGGRKTQYF
. TRBV30 CAWRSGGLNTGELFF
. TRBV19 CASSMGTGASYEQYF
once TRBV19 CASSADRTGSSYEQYF
. TRBV9 CASTRGGVGEAFF
. TRBV4-1 CASSQERLANYGYTF
few TRBV2 CASRMSGTGELFF
. TRBV24-1 CATSDPGQGTYEQYF
. TRBV5-1 CASSLGAGWDEQYF
. TRBV28 CASSPMTVYEQYF
. TRBV7-2 CASSLAGGTYNEQFF
. TRBV5-1 CASSLTPLGQGNEAFF
. TRBV6-5 CAVVRQGGPYEQYF
. TRBV3-1/TRBV3-2 CASSQVGGEAFF
. TRBV4-1 CASSQVTYTDTQYF
. TRBV13 CASSPGRGRQETQYF
few TRBV2 CASSSGSSYNEQFF
. TRBV6-5 CASKGQGASNEQFF
. TRBV5-1 CASSRGLAGVPESTDTQYF